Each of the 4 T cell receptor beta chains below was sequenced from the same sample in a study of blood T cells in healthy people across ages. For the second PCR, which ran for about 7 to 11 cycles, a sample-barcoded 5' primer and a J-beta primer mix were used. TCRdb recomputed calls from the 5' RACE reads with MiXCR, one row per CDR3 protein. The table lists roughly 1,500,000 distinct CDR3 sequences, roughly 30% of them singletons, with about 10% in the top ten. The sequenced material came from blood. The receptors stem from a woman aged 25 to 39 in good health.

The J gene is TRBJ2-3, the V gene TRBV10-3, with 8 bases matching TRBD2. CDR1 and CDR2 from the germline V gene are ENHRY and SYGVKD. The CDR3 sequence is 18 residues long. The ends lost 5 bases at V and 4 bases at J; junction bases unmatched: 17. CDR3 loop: CAISHATSGGPGADTQYF. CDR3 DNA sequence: TGTGCCATCAGTCACGCAACCTCGGGAGGGCCGGGCGCAGATACGCAGTATTTT.

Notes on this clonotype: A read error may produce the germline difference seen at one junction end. Written as DNA, the CDR3 is TGCGCCATCAGCCACCTCAAAGAGACCCAGTACTTC. It translates to CAISHLKETQYF. The V call is TRBV4-1, the J call TRBJ2-5; D unresolved. The CDR3 runs to 12 residues. Germline V lookup: CDR1 MGHRA, CDR2 YSYEKL.

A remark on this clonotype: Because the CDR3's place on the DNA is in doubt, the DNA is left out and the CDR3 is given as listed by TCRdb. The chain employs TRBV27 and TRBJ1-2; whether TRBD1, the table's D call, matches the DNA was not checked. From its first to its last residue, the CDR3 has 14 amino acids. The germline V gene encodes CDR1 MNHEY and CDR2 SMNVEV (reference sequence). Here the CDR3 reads CASSFFGQGYGYTF.

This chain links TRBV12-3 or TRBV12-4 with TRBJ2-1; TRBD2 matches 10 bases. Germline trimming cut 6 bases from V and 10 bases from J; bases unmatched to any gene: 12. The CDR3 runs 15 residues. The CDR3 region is CASSHSGGYGLEQFF. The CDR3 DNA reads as TGTGCCAGCAGCCATAGCGGGGGGTACGGTTTGGAGCAGTTCTTC.